The rows below give T cell receptor beta chains drawn from one sample of a study of yellow fever vaccine responses in identical twins. TCRdb passed the RT-PCR reads through MiXCR, listing each CDR3 protein once. The sample lists around 2,000 distinct CDR3 sequences, approximately 78% occurring once. Sequences were derived from T cells from blood (PBMCs), unsorted or a sorted subset (not recorded which), sampled before or after yellow fever vaccination (not recorded which). Receptors were obtained from a woman aged 18-29 years who received the yellow fever vaccine. Both conserved end residues are part of each CDR3. D genes are given only for firm matches. The size field is filled for only some rows; it gives once, few, many or a size class.

d_call,clone_size,j_call,v_call,cdr3_nt,cdr3_aa
NA,NA,TRBJ1-3,TRBV23-1,TGCGCCAGCAGTTCACCCCCCAGGCCCGGAAACACCATATATTTT,CASSSPPRPGNTIYF
NA,once,TRBJ2-1,TRBV6-2/TRBV6-3,TGTGCCAGCAGTGGGGATAGGGACCAACACAATGAGCAGTTCTTC,CASSGDRDQHNEQFF
NA,NA,TRBJ2-6,TRBV25-1,TGTGCCAGAGCTGGGGCCAACGTCCTGACTTTC,CARAGANVLTF
NA,NA,TRBJ1-5,TRBV18,TGTGCCAGCTCACCACTTGGGGGGGCAGCGAGCAATCAGCCCCAGCATTTT,CASSPLGGAASNQPQHF
NA,NA,TRBJ2-7,TRBV11-1,TGTGCCAGCAGCTCATCCACAAGACGGGACGGGTACGAGCAGTACTTC,CASSSSTRRDGYEQYF
TRBD1,NA,TRBJ2-1,TRBV24-1,TGTGCCACCAGCCCGGGACAGGTTCTTGAGCAGTTCTTC,CATSPGQVLEQFF
NA,NA,TRBJ1-2,TRBV29-1,TGCAGCGTCCCGCGGCAGGGATTAAGTGGCTACACCTTC,CSVPRQGLSGYTF
NA,NA,TRBJ2-1,TRBV4-2,TGTGCCAGCAGCCAAGATCGGGACGCTAGCTCCTACAATGAGCAGTTCTTC,CASSQDRDASSYNEQFF
NA,NA,TRBJ2-7,TRBV4-1,TGCGCCAGCAGCCAAGATGGGTACGAGCAGTACTTC,CASSQDGYEQYF
NA,NA,TRBJ2-7,TRBV27,TGTGCCAGCAGTTTATCGTTCCCCGGTCTCTACGAGCAGTACTTC,CASSLSFPGLYEQYF
NA,few,TRBJ1-1,TRBV10-1,TGCGCCAGCAGTGATTCGGGGATGAACACTGAAGCTTTCTTT,CASSDSGMNTEAFF
NA,large,TRBJ1-5,TRBV14,TGTGCCAGCAGCCTGGGGATAGTGGGCAATCAGCCCCAGCATTTT,CASSLGIVGNQPQHF
NA,NA,TRBJ1-1,TRBV11-1,TGTGCCAGCAGCTTCCCAGAGAACACTGAAGCTTTCTTT,CASSFPENTEAFF
TRBD2,NA,TRBJ2-3,TRBV4-2,TGTGCCAGCAGCCTCCCAGGTGGTAGCGGGGGCACAGATACGCAGTATTTT,CASSLPGGSGGTDTQYF
TRBD2,NA,TRBJ2-1,TRBV11-3,TGTGCCAGCAGCTTAGTCAGGGCTAGCGGGGTAACTGAGCAGTTCTTC,CASSLVRASGVTEQFF
NA,NA,TRBJ1-2,TRBV23-1,TGCGCCAGCAGTCAAAGCCCTTCCAACCCCTCGTATGGCTACACCTTC,CASSQSPSNPSYGYTF
TRBD1,NA,TRBJ2-1,TRBV24-1,TGTGCCACCAGTGACACTCCGACAGGGGGCTTCTACAATGAGCAGTTCTTC,CATSDTPTGGFYNEQFF
NA,NA,TRBJ1-2,TRBV2,TGTGCCAGCGTTAGGACAGACTATGGCTACACCTTC,CASVRTDYGYTF
TRBD2,NA,TRBJ2-5,TRBV7-9,TGTGCCAGCAGCTTAGAAACTAGCGGGGGACACAGAGAGACCCAGTACTTC,CASSLETSGGHRETQYF
NA,NA,TRBJ1-1,TRBV19,TGTGCCAGTAAGGGGGTGAGACCGTACGAAGCTTTCTTT,CASKGVRPYEAFF
NA,NA,TRBJ2-5,TRBV11-1,TGTGCCAGCAGCTTAATATGGCAGCAAGAGACCCAGTACTTC,CASSLIWQQETQYF